This T cell receptor (beta chain) came from a study of T cell clonotyping in hematopoietic cell transplantation. About the research overall: Cytoreduction preceded collection of pretransplant recipient samples. General study points: CD4 and CD8 repertoire contributions could not be separated without sorting. Few recipient clonotypes overlapped donors; over 95% were de novo at given depth. Graft donor and pretransplant recipient Inverse Simpson Index values predicted broader posttransplant TCR diversity.

This clone showed up just a few times. Its antigen is not identified. Time point: recipient sample about 28 days before transplant, after cytoreduction. Assay used: immunoSEQ multiplex PCR; TCRdb lists only in-frame clones, some missing. The table includes about 28,000 clones, approximately 77% detected once. This material consisted of peripheral blood mononuclear cells, taken before stem cell transplant. This receptor was identified in a man in his forties or fifties with acute myeloid leukemia. Some clones in this sample may be carry-over from other donors' samples.

CDR3 nucleotides: TGTGCCAGTAGTCCATATCGCTCGGGGAGCGAAAAACTGTTTTTT. Amino acids: CASSPYRSGSEKLFF. This chain connects TRBV19 to TRBJ1-4; D gene ambiguous. Looked up from germline, CDR1 is LNHDA and CDR2 is SQIVND (reference sequence). This CDR3 has 15 residues. V was shortened by 5 bases and J by 8 bases, with 18 bases between the two germline ends.